Presented here are 2 T cell receptor beta chains from one specimen sequenced in a study of regulatory T cells in long-lasting Graves disease. CDR3 regions were amplified by Arm-PCR using iRepertoire HTBI primers to build TCR beta libraries. One entry per CDR3 protein, called by TCRdb with MiXCR from the multiplex PCR reads. The sample consists of 350,000 to 500,000 distinct CDR3 sequences, over 20% of them appearing once. The sample's time point: persistent/refractory GD, antithyroid drugs over 5 years with positive TRAb. PBMC RNA served as the TCR library source. The material sequenced was peripheral blood mononuclear cells (PBMCs), taken when the disease was refractory, from a patient treated with antithyroid drugs. All receptors come from a female donor with Graves disease.

This clonotype has just one count. This may be a read error: a much more frequent sequence differs by one nucleotide. The chain carries TRBV28 and TRBJ1-3, with unresolved D. Germline loops: CDR1 MDHEN, CDR2 SYDVKM. V was shortened by 6 bases and J by 0 bases, with 15 bases between the two germline ends. The length of the CDR3 is 16 residues. The CDR3 DNA reads as TGTGCCAGCAGCCCGGCAGGTTTGAGCTCTGGAAACACCATATATTTT. Protein sequence: CASSPAGLSSGNTIYF.

This clonotype was detected ten times or more. This chain uses TRBV7-2 with TRBJ1-2; D not resolved. The CDR3 runs 15 residues. Germline CDR1 reads SGHTA; CDR2 reads FQGNSA. The V end lost 3 bases, the J end lost 4 bases, and 15 bases lay between the germline ends. CDR3 DNA sequence: TGTGCCAGCAGCTTTCCCCTCGGACTGCCCTATGGCTACACCTTC. This gives the protein CASSFPLGLPYGYTF.